This TCR beta chain derives from a study of blood T cell repertoires in COVID-19. Germline loops: CDR1 MDHEN, CDR2 SYDVKM. CDR3 length equals 13 residues. Trimming at V came to 3 bases and at J to 4 bases, leaving 3 bases not matched to a gene. Original processing methods: Estimation of nucleated cell counts relied on the amplification of reference gene primers. Generated by immunoSEQ multiplex PCR, the TCRdb table keeps only in-frame clones and is missing some. V, J and clone size are taken as reported in that table, and D and trimming were inferred from the DNA itself. The data contain 100,000 to 150,000 clones, roughly 80% of them singletons.

Sequenced sample: peripheral blood. The source is a man aged 80 or over with COVID-19, enrolled during active disease. The rearrangement links TRBV28 to TRBJ2-7, with 7 nucleotides matching TRBD2. CDR3 sequence reads: CASSFGGRYEQYF. The CDR3 DNA reads as TGTGCCAGCAGTTTCGGGGGGAGATACGAGCAGTACTTC.